The rows below give T cell receptor beta chains drawn from one sample of a study of shared clonotypes between healthy human individuals. TCRdb's table, derived via immunoSEQ multiplex PCR, lists solely in-frame clones and lacks some. The data contain around 2.5 million clones, 93% of them seen just once; the ten biggest clones take up about 0.34%. The sample comprised naive CD4+ T cells from PBMCs. All receptors come from a man between 18 and 35 years old in good health. Some clones in this sample may be carry-over from other donors' samples. CDR3s include the opening cysteine and the closing phenylalanine or tryptophan. Each record gives: V gene, D gene, CDR3 length, J gene, clone size, CDR3 protein, CDR3 DNA. D genes are given only for firm matches. Rows give clone size only sometimes, using once, few, many, or a class for an expanded clone.

v_call: TRBV30; d_call: NA; cdr3_length: 12; j_call: TRBJ1-2; clone_size: NA; cdr3_aa: CAWSREGLDYTF; cdr3_nt: TGTGCCTGGAGTAGAGAGGGCTTGGACTACACCTTC
v_call: TRBV7-9; d_call: NA; cdr3_length: 14; j_call: TRBJ2-5; clone_size: NA; cdr3_aa: CASSLGGFGETQYF; cdr3_nt: TGTGCCAGCAGCTTAGGCGGTTTCGGAGAGACCCAGTACTTC
v_call: TRBV6-6; d_call: TRBD1; cdr3_length: 14; j_call: TRBJ2-7; clone_size: NA; cdr3_aa: CASSSARTGYEQYF; cdr3_nt: TGTGCCAGCAGTTCCGCTAGGACAGGCTACGAGCAGTACTTC
v_call: TRBV9; d_call: TRBD1; cdr3_length: 15; j_call: TRBJ2-2; clone_size: NA; cdr3_aa: CASSVADRGVGELFF; cdr3_nt: TGTGCCAGCAGCGTAGCTGACAGGGGCGTCGGGGAGCTGTTTTTT
v_call: TRBV30; d_call: NA; cdr3_length: 12; j_call: TRBJ2-5; clone_size: NA; cdr3_aa: CAWRAGRETQYF; cdr3_nt: TGTGCCTGGAGGGCAGGGAGGGAGACCCAGTACTTC
v_call: TRBV6-1; d_call: NA; cdr3_length: 12; j_call: TRBJ1-4; clone_size: NA; cdr3_aa: CASSPEAPKLFF; cdr3_nt: TGTGCCAGCAGCCCGGAGGCCCCAAAACTGTTTTTT
v_call: TRBV19; d_call: NA; cdr3_length: 12; j_call: TRBJ2-3; clone_size: NA; cdr3_aa: CASSTSPDTQYF; cdr3_nt: TGTGCCAGTAGTACTAGCCCAGATACGCAGTATTTT
v_call: TRBV2; d_call: TRBD2; cdr3_length: 15; j_call: TRBJ2-2; clone_size: NA; cdr3_aa: CASSESGSGTGELFF; cdr3_nt: TGTGCCAGCAGTGAGAGCGGGAGTGGCACCGGGGAGCTGTTTTTT
v_call: TRBV9; d_call: NA; cdr3_length: 14; j_call: TRBJ1-1; clone_size: NA; cdr3_aa: CASSVEPRGTEAFF; cdr3_nt: TGTGCCAGCAGCGTAGAACCAAGAGGGACTGAAGCTTTCTTT
v_call: TRBV11-2; d_call: NA; cdr3_length: 15; j_call: TRBJ1-6; clone_size: NA; cdr3_aa: CASSLDPAHNSPLHF; cdr3_nt: TGTGCCAGCAGCTTAGATCCAGCTCATAATTCACCCCTCCACTTT
v_call: TRBV11-2; d_call: TRBD1; cdr3_length: 15; j_call: TRBJ1-1; clone_size: NA; cdr3_aa: CASSFDRAGRTEAFF; cdr3_nt: TGTGCCAGCAGCTTTGACAGGGCAGGGCGCACTGAAGCTTTCTTT
v_call: TRBV7-7; d_call: NA; cdr3_length: 13; j_call: TRBJ2-3; clone_size: NA; cdr3_aa: CASSLDYTDTQYF; cdr3_nt: TGTGCCAGCAGCTTAGACTACACAGATACGCAGTATTTT
v_call: TRBV29-1; d_call: NA; cdr3_length: 14; j_call: TRBJ1-2; clone_size: NA; cdr3_aa: CSVEGPPRSYGYTF; cdr3_nt: TGCAGCGTCGAAGGACCCCCGAGGAGCTATGGCTACACCTTC
v_call: TRBV15; d_call: NA; cdr3_length: 16; j_call: TRBJ2-3; clone_size: NA; cdr3_aa: CATSTLSSGSTDTQYF; cdr3_nt: TGTGCCACCAGCACCCTAAGCAGCGGGAGCACAGATACGCAGTATTTT
v_call: TRBV5-1; d_call: NA; cdr3_length: 15; j_call: TRBJ2-3; clone_size: NA; cdr3_aa: CASSLTGPDTDTQYF; cdr3_nt: TGCGCCAGCAGCTTGACGGGACCAGACACAGATACGCAGTATTTT
v_call: TRBV7-9; d_call: TRBD1; cdr3_length: 14; j_call: TRBJ1-5; clone_size: NA; cdr3_aa: CASSLAPGGQPQHF; cdr3_nt: TGTGCCAGCAGCTTAGCGCCAGGGGGTCAGCCCCAGCATTTT
v_call: TRBV5-4; d_call: NA; cdr3_length: 15; j_call: TRBJ2-5; clone_size: once; cdr3_aa: CASSNPLGVRETQYF; cdr3_nt: TGTGCCAGCAGCAACCCACTCGGGGTGAGAGAGACCCAGTACTTC
v_call: TRBV7-9; d_call: NA; cdr3_length: 15; j_call: TRBJ1-2; clone_size: NA; cdr3_aa: CASSLGIGRPYGYTF; cdr3_nt: TGTGCCAGCAGCTTGGGTATTGGCCGCCCTTATGGCTACACCTTC
v_call: TRBV5-1; d_call: TRBD2; cdr3_length: 17; j_call: TRBJ2-7; clone_size: NA; cdr3_aa: CASSLGTSGAFSYEQYF; cdr3_nt: TGCGCCAGCAGCTTAGGGACTAGCGGGGCCTTCTCCTACGAGCAGTACTTC
v_call: TRBV30; d_call: NA; cdr3_length: 13; j_call: TRBJ1-2; clone_size: NA; cdr3_aa: CAWSVLPSYGYTF; cdr3_nt: TGTGCCTGGAGTGTACTTCCGTCCTATGGCTACACCTTC
v_call: TRBV5-1; d_call: TRBD2; cdr3_length: 17; j_call: TRBJ2-2; clone_size: NA; cdr3_aa: CASSLMASGTNTGELFF; cdr3_nt: TGCGCCAGCAGCTTAATGGCTAGCGGAACGAACACCGGGGAGCTGTTTTTT
v_call: TRBV6-6; d_call: NA; cdr3_length: 16; j_call: TRBJ2-1; clone_size: NA; cdr3_aa: CASSYSSGGIINEQFF; cdr3_nt: TGTGCCAGCAGTTACTCGTCCGGGGGCATTATCAATGAGCAGTTCTTC
v_call: TRBV6-1; d_call: NA; cdr3_length: 14; j_call: TRBJ1-1; clone_size: NA; cdr3_aa: CASTLDSWRTEAFF; cdr3_nt: TGTGCCAGCACCCTAGACAGTTGGAGGACTGAAGCTTTCTTT
v_call: TRBV10-3; d_call: TRBD2; cdr3_length: 16; j_call: TRBJ2-3; clone_size: NA; cdr3_aa: CAISGVRLADTDTQYF; cdr3_nt: TGTGCCATCAGTGGGGTACGGCTAGCGGACACAGATACGCAGTATTTT
v_call: TRBV28; d_call: NA; cdr3_length: 14; j_call: TRBJ1-1; clone_size: NA; cdr3_aa: CASSNPRGNTEAFF; cdr3_nt: TGTGCCAGCAGTAACCCGAGGGGGAACACTGAAGCTTTCTTT
v_call: TRBV27; d_call: TRBD2; cdr3_length: 16; j_call: TRBJ2-1; clone_size: once; cdr3_aa: CASSFLSSGRLNEQFF; cdr3_nt: TGTGCCAGCAGTTTTCTCTCTAGCGGGAGATTGAATGAGCAGTTCTTC
v_call: TRBV29-1; d_call: NA; cdr3_length: 16; j_call: TRBJ1-4; clone_size: once; cdr3_aa: CSVGGDPQGTNEKLFF; cdr3_nt: TGCAGCGTAGGAGGGGACCCCCAGGGAACTAATGAAAAACTGTTTTTT
v_call: TRBV5-1; d_call: NA; cdr3_length: 15; j_call: TRBJ1-1; clone_size: NA; cdr3_aa: CASSWSGGMNTEAFF; cdr3_nt: TGCGCCAGCAGCTGGAGTGGGGGTATGAACACTGAAGCTTTCTTT
v_call: TRBV28; d_call: TRBD1; cdr3_length: 18; j_call: TRBJ1-4; clone_size: NA; cdr3_aa: CASRGGRTEKTTNEKLFF; cdr3_nt: TGTGCCAGCAGAGGGGGCCGGACAGAGAAAACAACTAATGAAAAACTGTTTTTT
v_call: TRBV7-9; d_call: NA; cdr3_length: 15; j_call: TRBJ2-7; clone_size: NA; cdr3_aa: CASSLRQGGSYEQYF; cdr3_nt: TGTGCCAGCAGCCTCCGACAGGGCGGGAGCTACGAGCAGTACTTC
v_call: TRBV6-5; d_call: NA; cdr3_length: 13; j_call: TRBJ2-3; clone_size: NA; cdr3_aa: CASSLTVGDTQYF; cdr3_nt: TGTGCCAGCAGTTTGACAGTGGGGGATACGCAGTATTTT
v_call: TRBV27; d_call: TRBD2; cdr3_length: 17; j_call: TRBJ2-3; clone_size: NA; cdr3_aa: CASSLLALAGSTDTQYF; cdr3_nt: TGTGCCAGCAGTTTACTTGCGCTAGCGGGAAGCACAGATACGCAGTATTTT
v_call: TRBV5-1; d_call: NA; cdr3_length: 15; j_call: TRBJ2-2; clone_size: NA; cdr3_aa: CASSTATSSNGELFF; cdr3_nt: TGCGCCAGCAGCACGGCGACTAGTTCAAACGGGGAGCTGTTTTTT
v_call: TRBV19; d_call: TRBD2; cdr3_length: 17; j_call: TRBJ2-3; clone_size: NA; cdr3_aa: CASSPRGGRNRVDTQYF; cdr3_nt: TGTGCCAGTAGTCCCCGGGGGGGGCGAAATAGGGTCGATACGCAGTATTTT
v_call: TRBV25-1; d_call: NA; cdr3_length: 15; j_call: TRBJ1-4; clone_size: NA; cdr3_aa: CASSDPREGSEKLFF; cdr3_nt: TGTGCCAGCAGTGACCCCCGGGAGGGTAGTGAAAAACTGTTTTTT
v_call: TRBV11-2; d_call: NA; cdr3_length: 13; j_call: TRBJ1-1; clone_size: NA; cdr3_aa: CASSLTEGTEAFF; cdr3_nt: TGTGCCAGCAGCTTAACGGAAGGAACTGAAGCTTTCTTT
v_call: TRBV15; d_call: TRBD1; cdr3_length: 15; j_call: TRBJ2-7; clone_size: NA; cdr3_aa: CATSREGQGTYEQYF; cdr3_nt: TGTGCCACCAGCAGAGAGGGACAGGGGACCTACGAGCAGTACTTC
v_call: TRBV5-4; d_call: NA; cdr3_length: 16; j_call: TRBJ2-3; clone_size: NA; cdr3_aa: CASSLAKTGKTDTQYF; cdr3_nt: TGTGCCAGCAGCTTGGCCAAAACAGGGAAAACAGATACGCAGTATTTT
v_call: TRBV4-1; d_call: NA; cdr3_length: 14; j_call: TRBJ2-1; clone_size: NA; cdr3_aa: CASRRPGRPNEQFF; cdr3_nt: TGCGCCAGCAGACGACCGGGAAGGCCCAATGAGCAGTTCTTC
v_call: TRBV6-6; d_call: NA; cdr3_length: 14; j_call: TRBJ2-3; clone_size: NA; cdr3_aa: CASTPGGSTDTQYF; cdr3_nt: TGTGCCAGCACCCCGGGCGGTTCCACAGATACGCAGTATTTT
v_call: TRBV7-3; d_call: TRBD2; cdr3_length: 16; j_call: TRBJ2-7; clone_size: NA; cdr3_aa: CASSVLAGARSYEQYF; cdr3_nt: TGTGCCAGCAGCGTACTAGCGGGAGCGAGGAGCTACGAGCAGTACTTC
v_call: TRBV29-1; d_call: TRBD2; cdr3_length: 15; j_call: TRBJ2-5; clone_size: NA; cdr3_aa: CSVEDQAGALGTQYF; cdr3_nt: TGCAGCGTTGAAGATCAAGCGGGAGCGCTAGGGACCCAGTACTTC
v_call: TRBV5-1; d_call: NA; cdr3_length: 13; j_call: TRBJ2-7; clone_size: once; cdr3_aa: CASSFGGTYEQYF; cdr3_nt: TGCGCCAGCAGCTTTGGCGGGACCTACGAGCAGTACTTC
v_call: TRBV28; d_call: NA; cdr3_length: 15; j_call: TRBJ2-7; clone_size: NA; cdr3_aa: CASSPGTSVRYEQYF; cdr3_nt: TGTGCCAGCAGCCCCGGGACATCGGTGAGGTACGAGCAGTACTTC
v_call: TRBV9; d_call: NA; cdr3_length: 15; j_call: TRBJ1-1; clone_size: NA; cdr3_aa: CASSVAGRGNTEAFF; cdr3_nt: TGTGCCAGCAGCGTAGCAGGCCGGGGGAACACTGAAGCTTTCTTT
v_call: TRBV5-1; d_call: TRBD2; cdr3_length: 16; j_call: TRBJ2-1; clone_size: NA; cdr3_aa: CASSLILSGRYNEQFF; cdr3_nt: TGCGCCAGCAGCTTGATTTTGAGCGGGAGGTACAATGAGCAGTTCTTC
v_call: TRBV7-8; d_call: TRBD2; cdr3_length: 15; j_call: TRBJ2-7; clone_size: NA; cdr3_aa: CASSSTSGSSYEQYF; cdr3_nt: TGTGCCAGCAGCTCGACTAGCGGGAGCTCTTACGAGCAGTACTTC
v_call: TRBV28; d_call: NA; cdr3_length: 16; j_call: TRBJ1-5; clone_size: NA; cdr3_aa: CASSSATQRSNQPQHF; cdr3_nt: TGTGCCAGCAGTTCGGCGACACAGCGTAGCAATCAGCCCCAGCATTTT
v_call: TRBV29-1; d_call: TRBD1; cdr3_length: 11; j_call: TRBJ2-3; clone_size: NA; cdr3_aa: CGTGVQDTQYF; cdr3_nt: TGCGGGACAGGGGTTCAGGATACGCAGTATTTT